A selection of T cell receptor beta chains follows, all from one sample in a study of T cell changes during pregnancy in multiple sclerosis. Generated by immunoSEQ multiplex PCR, the TCRdb table keeps only in-frame clones and is missing some. This sample has 100,000 or so clones, with approximately 92% found just once. The sample consisted of peripheral blood, taken after pregnancy. All receptors derive from a female donor with multiple sclerosis, enrolled in a pregnancy study. CDR3s include the opening cysteine and the closing phenylalanine or tryptophan. Clone size appears in some rows only: once, few, many, or a class for an expanded clone.

V gene | clone size | CDR3 protein
TRBV7-2 | - | CASSLGTGPGNTIYF
TRBV6-4 | - | CASTRSEGGELFF
TRBV29-1 | - | CSVEAEGFGTGELFF
TRBV28 | - | CASSLLGLAGETQYF
TRBV5-1 | - | CASSLVQGSPLHF
TRBV9 | - | CASSARDRGSYEQYF
TRBV7-2 | - | CASSFRTGDEQYF
TRBV2 | - | CASSEEGGGGQETQYF
TRBV27 | - | CASRRPGQGYEQYF
TRBV19 | - | CASSMGAGVNYGYTF
TRBV2 | - | CASSLDINNTEAFF
TRBV18 | - | CASSPREGRGSYGYTF
TRBV11-3 | - | CASSSSRGYTF
TRBV29-1 | few | CSATTGVGTEAFF
TRBV27 | - | CASAGTGLEKLFF
TRBV7-2 | - | CASSLGGENYGYTF
TRBV19 | - | CASSDQRAPNEQFF
TRBV14 | - | CASSQDYSGGPDTQYF
TRBV29-1 | - | CSVAATNEKLFF
TRBV18 | - | CASSPLPPAGSNYEQYF
TRBV9 | once | CASSVLGSSGNTIYF
TRBV12-5 | once | CASGLGFSFSYEQYF
TRBV6-4 | few | CASSERGGYGYTF
TRBV5-6 | - | CASSHRDRATEQYF
TRBV28 | - | CASSLGPPEAPYF
TRBV7-8 | - | CASSKRTGVTYNEQFF
TRBV9 | - | CASSQMGGNTEAFF
TRBV18 | - | CASSRGGDTEAFF
TRBV29-1 | - | CSVELAGVFFSYNEQFF
TRBV4-1 | - | CASSQWSSYNEQFF
TRBV7-3 | - | CASSQGLAGRGETQYF
TRBV15 | - | CATASEGRDTGELFF
TRBV6-5 | - | CASSYLGRGSTDTQYF
TRBV28 | - | CASSLILRGTGSSTDTQYF
TRBV6-6 | - | CASMVTGDTGELFF
TRBV7-3 | - | CASSAQGAGETQYF
TRBV30 | - | CAWSGSETQYF
TRBV4-3 | - | CASSQRSGEVQYF